This section outlines one T cell receptor beta chain sequence together with its context. The data originate from a study of cytotoxic CD8 clonotypes in ibrutinib-treated CLL. Background on the study: The group held about 11 relapsed/refractory and around 14 treatment-naive patients, with fewer than 18 IGHV unmutated.

Generated by immunoSEQ multiplex PCR, the TCRdb table keeps only in-frame clones and is missing some. The table lists roughly 40,000 clones, roughly two thirds of them singletons. The CDR3 is 16 residues long. V shed 4 bases and J 3 bases; nucleotides not matched to a gene: 6. CDR1 is MNHEY, CDR2 SVGAGI, per germline. The sample was PBMCs, taken at disease progression, from a patient treated with ibrutinib. The rearrangement joins TRBV6-5 to TRBJ1-6; 7 nucleotides agree with TRBD1. The receptor's source is a human donor with chronic lymphocytic leukemia. CDR3 sequence reads: CASSSDRTFYNSPLHF. The CDR3 nucleotides read TGTGCCAGCAGTTCGGACAGGACCTTCTATAATTCACCCCTCCACTTT.